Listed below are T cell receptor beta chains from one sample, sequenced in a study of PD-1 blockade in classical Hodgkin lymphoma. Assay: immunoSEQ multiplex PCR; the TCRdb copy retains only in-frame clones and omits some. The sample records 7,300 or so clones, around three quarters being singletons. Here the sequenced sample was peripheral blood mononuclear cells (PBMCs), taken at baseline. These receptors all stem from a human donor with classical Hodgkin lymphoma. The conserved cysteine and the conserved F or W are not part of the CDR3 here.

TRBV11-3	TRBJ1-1	ASSLDRPMRMNTEAF
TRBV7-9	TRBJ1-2	ASSLMGRSNYGYT
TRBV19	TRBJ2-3	ASSIAGSTDTQY
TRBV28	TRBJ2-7	AGSGTGKTREQY
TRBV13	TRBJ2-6	ASRVTGANVLT
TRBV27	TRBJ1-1	ASSWGYDTEAF
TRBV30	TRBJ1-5	PGAPCNQPQH
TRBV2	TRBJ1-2	ASTDNYGYT
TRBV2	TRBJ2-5	ASSRDGRGETQY
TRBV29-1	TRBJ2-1	SVTHRTSSYNEQF
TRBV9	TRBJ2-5	ASSVGSNREGQETQY
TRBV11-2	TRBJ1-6	ASSLPGDSPLH
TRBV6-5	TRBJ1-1	ASKVGTSNTEAF
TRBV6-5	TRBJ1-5	ASSPGTGYQPQH
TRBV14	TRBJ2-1	ASSPNARLAGGRDEQF
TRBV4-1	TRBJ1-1	ASSQVQGMNTEAF